The 23 T cell receptor beta chains below come from one sample, sequenced in a study of cytomegalovirus exposure and HLA in healthy donors. PCR primers comprised 60 Vbeta and 13 Jbeta primers. Sequencing was performed with immunoSEQ multiplex PCR; in TCRdb, only in-frame clones are kept and a portion is missing. The sample records some 96,000 clones, 70% to 80% being singletons. The sample consisted of PBMCs. These receptor sequences come from a female donor in good health and CMV-seronegative.

Notes on this clone: The junction departs from germline at one end; a sequencing error may be responsible. V gene TRBV6-4 combines with J gene TRBJ2-2; 9 bases align to TRBD1. This CDR3 is built from 16 residues. Germline V gives CDR1 MRHNA, CDR2 SNTAGT. The CDR3 nucleotides read TGTGCCAGCAGGTGGGGAGGGACAGGGAAAAGCCGGGGAGCTGTTTTT. Amino acid sequence: CASRWGGTGKSRGAVF.

The CDR3, as DNA: TGTGCCAGCAGCTTGGGACTAGCGGGCACAGATACGCAGTATTTT. Protein: CASSLGLAGTDTQYF. The V gene is TRBV7-3, the J gene TRBJ2-3, with 11 bases identical to TRBD2. V shed 3 bases and J 1 base; nucleotides not matched to a gene: 0. Germline-derived CDR1 and CDR2 are SGHTA and FQGTGA. The CDR3 is 15 amino acids. The variable domain in full, with the rest retrieved from reference TRBV7-3 and TRBJ2-3, is GAGVSQTPSNKVTEKGKYVELRCDPISGHTALYWYRQSLGQGPEFLIYFQGTGAADDSGLPNDRFFAVRPEGSVSTLKIQRTERGDSAVYLCASSLGLAGTDTQYFGPGTRLTVL.

This chain links TRBV7-9 with TRBJ2-3; D uncertain. Looked up from germline, CDR1 is SEHNR and CDR2 is FQNEAQ (reference sequence). The CDR3 has 16 amino acids. Between the trimmed V and J ends, which lost 1 base and 2 bases, there was a span of 13 bases. In DNA, the CDR3 is TGTGCCAGCAGCTTAGATCAACAGTCTTTCACAGATACGCAGTATTTT. It translates to CASSLDQQSFTDTQYF. Based on the CDR3 plus reference TRBV7-9 and TRBJ2-3, the full variable domain is DTGVSQNPRHKITKRGQNVTFRCDPISEHNRLYWYRQTLGQGPEFLTYFQNEAQLEKSRLLSDRFSAERPKGSFSTLEIQRTEQGDSAMYLCASSLDQQSFTDTQYFGPGTRLTVL.

The genes are TRBV21-1 and TRBJ1-4. TRBV21-1 counts as a pseudogene. The length of the CDR3 is 14 residues. The CDR3 DNA is TGTGCCAGCAAGCGGGGGTTTGGGTGTGAAAAACTGTTTTTT. It is translated as CASKRGFGCEKLFF.

This chain joins TRBV30 and TRBJ2-3; 10 bases are a match to TRBD2. CDR1 is GTSNPN and CDR2 is SVGIG in the germline V gene (reference sequence). The CDR3 extends over 15 amino acids. The junction had 3 bases not matched to a gene; V was cut back by 1 base and J by 2 bases. The CDR3 is CAWSDGLADTDTQYF. CDR3 DNA sequence: TGTGCCTGGAGTGACGGACTAGCGGACACAGATACGCAGTATTTT.

This chain uses TRBV14 with TRBJ2-3; no reliable D call. The germline V gene has CDR1 SGHDN and CDR2 FVKESK. V was cut by 4 bases and J by 2 bases, with 16 bases left in between. The CDR3 has 16 amino acids. The CDR3 is CASSPQWFLTTDTQYF. The DNA of the CDR3 is TGTGCCAGCAGCCCGCAGTGGTTCCTCACCACAGATACGCAGTATTTT.

CDR3 nucleotide sequence: TGTGCCAGCAGCTTAGCGGTCGGGGTAGAAGCTTTCTTT. Translating gives CASSLAVGVEAFF. The chain uses TRBV7-9 and TRBJ1-1; D is undetermined. The length of the CDR3 is 13 residues. Germline V gene data show CDR1 as SEHNR and CDR2 as FQNEAQ (reference sequence). Trimming stripped 0 bases from V and 8 bases from J, with 10 bases between.

Here the CDR3 DNA reads TGTGCCAGCTCACCAGCGGGAGGCGCCCCAGATACGCAGTATTTT. Its protein product is CASSPAGGAPDTQYF. J is TRBJ2-3 and V is TRBV18; 8 nucleotides line up with TRBD2. V lost 2 bases and J lost 4; bases outside the gene matches: 5. The length of the CDR3 is 15 residues. Looked up from germline, CDR1 is KGHSH and CDR2 is LQKENI.

The chain links TRBV28 to TRBJ1-2, with D maybe TRBD1 (6 bases). Germline V lookup: CDR1 MDHEN, CDR2 SYDVKM. The CDR3 has 20 amino acids. The germline V and J ends were trimmed by 5 bases and 4 bases, with 32 bases remaining between them. CDR3 in DNA: TGTGCCAGCAGTACCCAAAATTACCGGACAGTAGCCGTCCCGATCTATGGCTACACCTTC. Its translation: CASSTQNYRTVAVPIYGYTF.

The rearrangement uses TRBV11-1 and TRBJ2-3; 7 bases align to TRBD1. V was pared by 4 bases and J by 5 bases, with 6 bases of the junction left unmatched. The CDR3 loop spans 14 amino acids. Germline CDR1 and CDR2: SGHAT and FQDESV (reference sequence). The CDR3 coding sequence is TGTGCCAGCAGCTCGCGAAACAGGGGAGATACGCAGTATTTT. Its protein is CASSSRNRGDTQYF.

The V and J genes are TRBV5-1 and TRBJ1-3, with D perhaps matching TRBD1 (6 bases). Germline CDR1 reads SGHRS; CDR2 reads YFSETQ. This CDR3 region has 14 residues. Trimming stripped 3 bases from V and 1 base from J, with 8 bases between. The chain's CDR3 is CASSSQGSGNTIYF. As DNA, the CDR3 is TGCGCCAGCAGCTCACAGGGATCTGGAAACACCATATATTTT.

The rearrangement joins TRBV11-2 to TRBJ2-2, with D unresolved. Germline CDR1 is SGHAT and CDR2 is FQNNGV. The germline V and J ends were trimmed by 0 bases and 4 bases, with 18 bases remaining between them. The CDR3 is 18 residues long. This CDR3 is CASSLENYLEPGTGELFF. The CDR3 DNA reads TGTGCCAGCAGCTTAGAGAACTATCTAGAACCGGGCACCGGGGAGCTGTTTTTT.

Comments on this clone: One junction end disagrees with the germline gene, perhaps due to a read error. V is TRBV2 and J is TRBJ2-2; a possible D gene is TRBD2 (5 bases). In germline, CDR1 is SNHLY, CDR2 FYNNEI. There are 13 residues in the CDR3. This CDR3 is CASSEEGTGELLF. The CDR3 region has the DNA TGTGCCAGCAGTGAAGAGGGCACCGGGGAGCTGCTTTTT.

This rearrangement joins TRBV5-6 to TRBJ2-1; 7 bases fit TRBD1. The CDR3 has 16 amino acids. The germline CDR1 and CDR2 sequences are SGHDT and YYEEEE. Trimming took 0 bases from V and 4 from J; bases not matched to a gene: 7. CDR3 region: CASSLERGLGYNEQFF. The CDR3 bases are TGTGCCAGCAGCTTGGAAAGGGGGCTAGGGTACAATGAGCAGTTCTTC. Drawing the rest from reference TRBV5-6 and TRBJ2-1, the complete variable domain is DAGVTQSPTHLIKTRGQQVTLRCSPKSGHDTVSWYQQALGQGPQFIFQYYEEEERQRGNFPDRFSGHQFPNYSSELNVNALLLGDSALYLCASSLERGLGYNEQFFGPGTRLTVL.

Here the CDR3 reads CASSQEGSDGGEQYF. CDR3 coding DNA: TGCGCCAGCAGCCAAGAGGGGAGCGACGGGGGAGAGCAGTACTTC. The chain has TRBV4-3 and TRBJ2-7; D might be TRBD2 (6 bases). The V end was cut by 0 bases, the J end by 7 bases, with 16 bases between. This CDR3 region has 15 residues. CDR1 and CDR2 from the germline V gene are LGHNA and YSLEER.

The chain combines TRBV7-2 with TRBJ2-7; 9 bases align to TRBD1. V was clipped by 7 bases and J by 4 bases; unmatched bases: 11. The length of the CDR3 is 15 residues. Germline CDR1 SGHTA, CDR2 FQGNSA. This CDR3 is CASNPAGTGFYEQYF. The CDR3 bases are TGTGCCAGCAACCCCGCCGGGACAGGGTTTTACGAGCAGTACTTC.

The chain joins TRBV7-9 to TRBJ1-6; D is unresolved. The germline V and J ends were trimmed by 2 bases and 7 bases, with 6 bases remaining between them. This CDR3 region has 13 residues. Germline V CDR1 and CDR2: SEHNR, FQNEAQ (reference sequence). The CDR3 here is CASSLIQNSPLHF. The CDR3 DNA sequence: TGTGCCAGCAGCTTAATTCAGAATTCACCCCTCCACTTT.

This rearrangement joins TRBV28 to TRBJ1-4; D uncertain. V dropped 5 bases and J dropped 7 bases, with 14 bases sitting between them. CDR3 size: 14 residues. Germline V lookup: CDR1 MDHEN, CDR2 SYDVKM. The CDR3 loop reads CASSPSTPGEKLFF. The CDR3 DNA is TGTGCCAGCAGTCCCTCGACGCCGGGTGAAAAACTGTTTTTT.

The rearrangement links TRBV5-8 to TRBJ2-7; unclear D gene. This CDR3 spans 14 amino acids. With 1 base removed from V and 1 base from J, the gap between germline ends came to 9 bases. Germline V gene sequence: CDR1 SGHTS, CDR2 YDEGEE. Written as DNA, the CDR3 is TGTGCCAGCAGCTTGCGAGTGATGTCCTACGAGCAGTACTTC. Translated, it gives CASSLRVMSYEQYF.

The chain carries TRBV5-6 and TRBJ1-5; TRBD1 matches at 8 bases. Per germline, CDR1 SGHDT and CDR2 YYEEEE. The V segment lost 4 bases and the J segment 0 bases; nucleotides outside the gene matches: 9. This CDR3 spans 17 amino acids. CDR3 sequence: CASSKRTGPYSNQPQHF. CDR3 DNA: TGTGCCAGCAGCAAAAGGACAGGGCCGTATAGCAATCAGCCCCAGCATTTT.

The chain has TRBV5-1 and TRBJ1-1; TRBD1 might be the D (5 bases). CDR3 size: 14 residues. Germline values: CDR1 SGHRS, CDR2 YFSETQ. Trimming pared 6 bases from V and 1 base from J, leaving 13 bases between. CDR3 protein: CASTLSTGNTEAFF. The CDR3 region has the DNA TGCGCCAGCACCCTTTCAACAGGGAACACTGAAGCTTTCTTT.

CDR3 nucleotide sequence: TGCGCCAGCAGCTTGGACAGGGCCCAGTATTTT. Translated, it gives CASSLDRAQYF. The chain employs TRBV5-1 and TRBJ2-3; possible D gene TRBD1, 6 bases. The V gene's germline CDR1 is SGHRS and CDR2 YFSETQ. Deletions cut 0 bases from V and 12 bases from J, with 8 bases between. The CDR3 is 11 amino acids.

The rearrangement links TRBV5-1 to TRBJ2-7; D remains unclear. The germline gives CDR1 SGHRS, CDR2 YFSETQ. The V and J ends lost 4 bases and 2 bases respectively, with 10 bases between them. The CDR3 is 13 amino acids. CDR3: CASSPVSPYEQYF. CDR3 nucleotide sequence: TGCGCCAGCAGCCCAGTTTCCCCCTACGAGCAGTACTTC.